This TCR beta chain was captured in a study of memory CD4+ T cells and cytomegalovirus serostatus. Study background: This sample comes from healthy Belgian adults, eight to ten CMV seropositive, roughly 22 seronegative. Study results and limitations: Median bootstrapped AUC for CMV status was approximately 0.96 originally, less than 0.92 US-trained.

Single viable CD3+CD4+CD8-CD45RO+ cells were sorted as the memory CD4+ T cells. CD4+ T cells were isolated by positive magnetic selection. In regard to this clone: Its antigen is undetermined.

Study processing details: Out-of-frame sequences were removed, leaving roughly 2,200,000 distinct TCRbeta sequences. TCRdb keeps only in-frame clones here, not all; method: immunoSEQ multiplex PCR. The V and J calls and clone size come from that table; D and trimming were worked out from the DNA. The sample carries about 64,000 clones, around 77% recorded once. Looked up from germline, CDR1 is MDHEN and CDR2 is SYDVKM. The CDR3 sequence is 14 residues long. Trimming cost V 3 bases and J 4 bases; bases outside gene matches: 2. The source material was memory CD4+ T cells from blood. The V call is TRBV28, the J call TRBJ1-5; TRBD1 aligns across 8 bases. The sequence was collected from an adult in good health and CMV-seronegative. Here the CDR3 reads CASSFGQGNQPQHF. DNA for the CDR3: TGTGCCAGCAGTTTCGGACAGGGTAATCAGCCCCAGCATTTT.